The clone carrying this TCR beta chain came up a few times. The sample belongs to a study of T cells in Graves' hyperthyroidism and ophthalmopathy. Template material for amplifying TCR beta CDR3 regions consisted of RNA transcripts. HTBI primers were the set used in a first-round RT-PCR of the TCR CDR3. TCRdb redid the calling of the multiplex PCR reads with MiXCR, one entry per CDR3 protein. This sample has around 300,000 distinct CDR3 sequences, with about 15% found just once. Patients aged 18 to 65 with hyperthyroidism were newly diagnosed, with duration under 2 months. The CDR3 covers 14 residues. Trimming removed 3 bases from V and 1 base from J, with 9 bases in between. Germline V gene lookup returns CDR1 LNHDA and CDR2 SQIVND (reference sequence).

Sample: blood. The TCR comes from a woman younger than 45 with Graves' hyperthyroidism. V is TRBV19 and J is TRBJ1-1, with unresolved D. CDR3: CASSIREGNTEAFF. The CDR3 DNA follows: TGTGCCAGTAGTATCCGGGAGGGGAACACTGAAGCTTTCTTT. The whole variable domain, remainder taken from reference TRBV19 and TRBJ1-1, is DGGITQSPKYLFRKEGQNVTLSCEQNLNHDAMYWYRQDPGQGLRLIYYSQIVNDFQKGDIAEGYSVSREKKESFPLTVTSAQKNPTAFYLCASSIREGNTEAFFGQGTRLTVV.